This entry lists 20 T cell receptor beta chains sequenced from one sample in a study of immune evolution from preneoplasia to lung adenocarcinoma. Sequenced by immunoSEQ multiplex PCR; TCRdb stores in-frame clones only, minus some. The sample lists 15,000 or so clones; about 85% were seen once. Sequencing was done on a sample of FFPE lung adenocarcinoma in situ tissue. These receptors were taken from a donor of 70 years or more with lung adenocarcinoma.

The rearrangement links TRBV7-2 to TRBJ2-7; D possibly corresponds to TRBD2 (6 bases). From germline, CDR1 is SGHTA and CDR2 FQGNSA. The V end was cut by 7 bases, the J end by 2 bases, with 15 bases between. The CDR3 consists of 14 residues. CDR3: CASTKPGATYEQYF. DNA of the CDR3: TGTGCCAGCACTAAACCGGGAGCGACCTACGAGCAGTACTTC.

This chain links TRBV6-5 with TRBJ1-5, with a possible D match to TRBD1 (5 bases). Germline CDR1 is MNHEY and CDR2 is SVGAGI. V lost 6 bases to trimming and J lost 7 bases, with 10 bases between them. This CDR3 spans 12 amino acids. The CDR3 protein is CASSLRGQPQHF. As DNA, the CDR3 is TGTGCCAGCAGCCTTAGGGGCCAGCCCCAGCATTTT.

This chain links TRBV11-2 with TRBJ1-1, with D unclear. The CDR3 is made up of 14 amino acids. In germline, CDR1 is SGHAT, CDR2 FQNNGV. The V and J ends lost 0 bases and 4 bases respectively, with 9 bases between them. CDR3 sequence reads: CASSLDVRGTEAFF. The CDR3 region has the DNA TGTGCCAGCAGCTTAGATGTCCGGGGCACTGAAGCTTTCTTT. Filled out from reference TRBV11-2 and TRBJ1-1, the complete variable domain reads EAGVAQSPRYKIIEKRQSVAFWCNPISGHATLYWYQQILGQGPKLLIQFQNNGVVDDSQLPKDRFSAERLKGVDSTLKIQPAKLEDSAVYLCASSLDVRGTEAFFGQGTRLTVV.

V is TRBV7-2 and J is TRBJ2-5; 8 bases agree with TRBD1. The CDR3 contains 13 residues. Germline V gene lookup returns CDR1 SGHTA and CDR2 FQGNSA. The V and J ends lost 5 bases and 3 bases, in that order; junction bases with no gene match: 2. CDR3 sequence: CASSPGQEETQYF. The CDR3 DNA follows: TGTGCCAGCAGCCCGGGACAGGAAGAGACCCAGTACTTC.

This chain connects TRBV19 to TRBJ1-1; 7 nucleotides line up with TRBD1. CDR3 size: 15 residues. With 6 bases clipped from V and 4 bases from J, the junction kept 11 bases outside the gene matches. From germline, CDR1 is LNHDA and CDR2 SQIVND (reference sequence). CDR3: CASSPNRGEGTEAFF. The CDR3 DNA follows: TGTGCCAGTAGCCCCAACAGGGGAGAGGGCACTGAAGCTTTCTTT.

Of note for this clone: The germline gene is not matched at one end of the junction; a read error may be the cause. This chain uses TRBV19 with TRBJ2-2; 7 bases line up with TRBD1. CDR1 is LNHDA, CDR2 SQIVND, per germline (reference sequence). This CDR3 has 16 amino acids. The CDR3 protein is CASNIGKGAITGELFF. As DNA, the CDR3 is TGTGCCAGTAATATAGGGAAGGGGGCGATTACCGGGGAGCTGTTTTTT.

This rearrangement joins TRBV28 to TRBJ2-4; D is tentatively TRBD1 or TRBD2 (5 bases each). V lost 1 base, J lost 5 bases, and 15 bases lay in between. Germline V CDR1 and CDR2: MDHEN, SYDVKM. This CDR3 is built from 16 residues. The CDR3 spells CASSLFGADSENIQYF. The CDR3, as DNA: TGTGCCAGCAGTTTATTCGGGGCCGACTCTGAAAACATTCAGTACTTC. The variable domain in full, with the rest retrieved from reference TRBV28 and TRBJ2-4, is DVKVTQSSRYLVKRTGEKVFLECVQDMDHENMFWYRQDPGLGLRLIYFSYDVKMKEKGDIPEGYSVSREKKERFSLILESASTNQTSMYLCASSLFGADSENIQYFGAGTRLSVL.

The rearrangement joins TRBV7-9 to TRBJ2-1, with TRBD2 matching 11 bases. The junction had 13 bases not matched to a gene; V was cut back by 4 bases and J by 5 bases. The CDR3 runs 18 residues. CDR1 and CDR2 (germline): SEHNR, FQNEAQ (reference sequence). This CDR3 is CASSSVTVGGLADNEQFF. The CDR3 DNA reads as TGTGCCAGCAGCTCAGTAACAGTGGGGGGACTAGCGGACAATGAGCAGTTCTTC.

The chain employs TRBV30 and TRBJ2-5, with 7 bases fitting TRBD2. Trimming removed 0 bases from V and 5 bases from J; junction bases left unmatched: 12. Germline V lookup: CDR1 GTSNPN, CDR2 SVGIG (reference sequence). This CDR3 is built from 16 residues. CDR3 residues: CAWSVWAGDVGETQYF. CDR3 in DNA: TGTGCCTGGAGTGTATGGGCGGGAGATGTAGGGGAGACCCAGTACTTC.

V gene TRBV5-1 combines with J gene TRBJ2-3, with 9 bases fitting TRBD2. Germline V gene lookup returns CDR1 SGHRS and CDR2 YFSETQ. This CDR3 contains 16 residues. Trimming cost V 0 bases and J 0 bases; bases outside gene matches: 2. CDR3 DNA sequence: TGCGCCAGCAGCTTGGGACTAGCGGCTAGCACAGATACGCAGTATTTT. Translating it yields CASSLGLAASTDTQYF.

This clone was counted a few times. The chain employs TRBV7-2 and TRBJ1-5; 7 bases agree with TRBD1. CDR1 is SGHTA and CDR2 is FQGNSA in the germline V gene. Trimming cost V 0 bases and J 7 bases; bases outside gene matches: 0. This CDR3 is 13 amino acids long. CDR3 DNA: TGTGCCAGCAGCTTAGCAGGGGGCCAGCCCCAGCATTTT. Translated: CASSLAGGQPQHF.

The table lists this clone with a count of one. The chain uses TRBV9 and TRBJ2-7, with D perhaps assigned TRBD1 or TRBD2 (6 bases each). CDR3 length: 15 residues. Trimming left V 3 bases short and J 9 bases short, with 22 bases between. From germline, CDR1 is SGDLS and CDR2 YYNGEE. The CDR3 region has the DNA TGTGCCAGCAGCGCCCAGACAGGACAAGGGGAGGTGCAGTACTTC. This encodes CASSAQTGQGEVQYF.

CDR3 sequence: CASRDRVLNTEAFF. The DNA for the CDR3 is TGTGCCAGTAGAGACAGGGTTTTGAACACTGAAGCTTTCTTT. The V gene is TRBV19, the J gene TRBJ1-1; 7 bases fit TRBD1. CDR3 length equals 14 residues. The germline V gene encodes CDR1 LNHDA and CDR2 SQIVND (reference sequence). Unmatched junction bases numbered 4, after V lost 6 bases and J lost 0 bases.

The V gene is TRBV6-1, the J gene TRBJ2-2, with no clear D. The CDR3 loop spans 15 amino acids. Trimming removed 1 base from V and 2 bases from J, with 8 bases in between. Germline-derived CDR1 and CDR2 are MNHNS and SASEGT. The CDR3 is CASSEVTENTGELFF. The CDR3 region has the DNA TGTGCCAGCAGTGAAGTGACGGAAAACACCGGGGAGCTGTTTTTT.

The J gene is TRBJ2-7, the V gene TRBV6-5, with 8 bases lining up with TRBD2. The CDR3 is made up of 14 amino acids. Germline CDR1 and CDR2: MNHEY and SVGAGI. V was clipped by 5 bases and J by 5 bases; unmatched bases: 8. The CDR3 DNA sequence: TGTGCCAGCAGTCGGGGGACTAGACGCGACGAGCAGTACTTC. Protein product: CASSRGTRRDEQYF.

V usage is TRBV5-4 and J usage is TRBJ1-4; TRBD1 matches at 8 bases. The junction had 6 bases not matched to a gene; V was cut back by 4 bases and J by 4 bases. The CDR3 has 15 residues. Germline V lookup: CDR1 SGHNT, CDR2 YYREEE (reference sequence). The CDR3 here is CASSTGTGLNEKLFF. The CDR3 coding sequence is TGTGCCAGCAGCACCGGGACAGGACTTAATGAAAAACTGTTTTTT.

V and J are TRBV11-2 and TRBJ1-1; D is uncertain. Germline lookup yields CDR1 SGHAT and CDR2 FQNNGV. This CDR3 is built from 15 residues. V shed 5 bases and J shed 1 base, with 14 bases lying between them. CDR3 amino acids: CASSPYRAENTEAFF. In DNA form, the CDR3 reads TGTGCCAGCAGCCCATATAGGGCGGAGAACACTGAAGCTTTCTTT.

The chain recombines TRBV4-2 with TRBJ2-7; 8 bases map to TRBD2. Germline loops: CDR1 LGHNA, CDR2 YNFKEQ. V shed 4 bases, J shed 4 bases, and the junction held 6 bases outside the gene matches. The CDR3 is 14 amino acids. This CDR3 is CASSLVTSVYEQYF. The CDR3 DNA follows: TGTGCCAGCAGCCTGGTGACTAGCGTTTACGAGCAGTACTTC.

V gene TRBV28 combines with J gene TRBJ1-5; D gene unclear. Germline CDR1 reads MDHEN; CDR2 reads SYDVKM. V dropped 6 bases and J dropped 1 base, with 10 bases sitting between them. This CDR3 comprises 14 residues. This chain's CDR3 is CASSQDWSNQPQHF. The CDR3 DNA sequence: TGTGCCAGCAGCCAAGACTGGAGCAATCAGCCCCAGCATTTT. Based on the CDR3 plus reference TRBV28 and TRBJ1-5, the full variable domain is DVKVTQSSRYLVKRTGEKVFLECVQDMDHENMFWYRQDPGLGLRLIYFSYDVKMKEKGDIPEGYSVSREKKERFSLILESASTNQTSMYLCASSQDWSNQPQHFGDGTRLSIL.

This chain uses TRBV2 with TRBJ2-7; tentative D call: TRBD2 (6 bases). The V gene's germline CDR1 is SNHLY and CDR2 FYNNEI. This CDR3 is built from 14 residues. V lost 8 bases, J lost 1 base, and 15 bases lay in between. CDR3 region: CASREWMGSYEQYF. The DNA of the CDR3 is TGTGCCAGCCGGGAGTGGATGGGGTCCTACGAGCAGTACTTC.